This TCR beta chain was identified in a study of prognosis after radiotherapy for stage I lung cancer (dated by TCRdb to about 2021). Background on the whole study: Roughly 20 stage I NSCLC patients were enrolled in Nanjing, China, between early 2018 and 2019. The study sequenced around 40 blood samples from roughly 20 patients, one before and one after SBRT per patient. SBRT was delivered in 3 to 5 fractions with a biologically effective dose of at least 100 Gy, and image-guided IMRT or VMAT was used for delivery. After SBRT, distant metastases developed in about 20% of the 19 patients at a median of about seven months, while the remaining 15 patients had no significant progression. The cohort was made up of 10 to 15 men and several women, with a median age of around 74 years and an age range of roughly 50 to 95 years. The study profiled peripheral blood TCR beta repertoires from stage I NSCLC patients before and after stereotactic body radiotherapy and related them to distant failure. Every patient was deemed medically inoperable, 12 because of comorbidities and about seven because they refused surgery. Concurrent therapy was not administered to any patient alongside SBRT. Over 11 patients presented with newly diagnosed primary stage I lung tumors, and a few carried oligometastatic NSCLC following surgical resection of the primary tumor. Tumor histology was squamous cell carcinoma in roughly 7 patients and adenocarcinoma in under 15.

Two rounds of multiplex PCR were used to amplify the TCR beta CDR3 region from genomic DNA. In the first PCR round, primers specific to each TRBV and TRBJ gene were used, and the primer sequences were filed in Chinese patent CN105087789A. The second PCR round used universal primers. The Roche High Pure PCR Template Preparation Kit was used to extract genomic DNA from frozen PBMCs. Libraries were sequenced paired-end with 151 bp reads on an Illumina HiSeq 3000. Per the original workflow: CutAdapt was used to remove raw reads lacking the multiplex PCR primer sequences. PEAR was used to merge high-quality paired reads into contigs. By aligning each contig to reference sequences, MiXCR assigned the TRB V, D and J gene segments to that contig. To remove sequencing errors, CDR3 sequences were clustered according to base quality and sequence similarity. Shannon entropy, normalized by the natural log of the productive TCR sequence number, served as the measure of diversity. One minus Shannon entropy divided by the natural log of the number of unique clonotypes was used as the definition of clonality. Using the Youden index from ROC curves, the researchers picked the repertoire-metric cut-offs for progression-free survival, and all analyses were carried out in R 3.5.3. Using fastp at Q25 and MiXCR, TCRdb reprocessed the public reads and kept productive beta chains. For every CDR3 protein sequence, its rows merge into one entry that carries the most common genes and DNA. The V and J calls and clone size are TCRdb's, not the authors'. This sample holds some 25,000 distinct CDR3 sequences; roughly 40% were observed only once. Of the sample, less than 65% is held by the ten largest clones.

Overall results and qualifications from the work: No determination of tumor specificity was made for expanded TCR clones. Post-SBRT Shannon entropy and its change from baseline were lower in patients who developed distant metastases; baseline Shannon entropy was not associated with metastases. After SBRT, the number of unique TCR clones decreased (median around 10,000 before versus some 6,900 after; Wilcoxon paired P=0.011). The study was limited by the small cohort and short follow-up, and independent validation of the study findings is required. All reported P values were unadjusted for multiple comparisons. TRBV and TRBJ usage frequencies reportedly varied with metastasis status, involving two V genes at baseline and 9 or 10 V and two J genes after SBRT.

As a fraction of the sample, this clonotype is medium-sized (0.01 to 0.1%). Its antigen target is currently unknown. No base qualities exist here, and no much larger clone lies one base off it. No patient had a history of other malignancies or prior chemotherapy or radiotherapy, and all had node-negative disease on CT and PET/CT. At each of two time points, roughly 5.7 milliliters of peripheral venous blood were collected into EDTA tubes. PBMCs were isolated by Ficoll-Paque Plus density-gradient centrifugation. Immediately after collection, samples were stored at -80 degrees C until analysis. Taken from cysteine to phenylalanine, the CDR3 has 13 residues. Here the CDR3 DNA is all that survives: 39 bases in frame from base 1. V trim: 5 bases; J trim: 6 bases; unmatched bases: 2.

Source: PBMCs, taken before or after stereotactic body radiation therapy (not recorded which). The chain joins TRBV12-3 or TRBV12-4 to TRBJ1-2, and 11 junction bases match TRBD1. This sequence originates from a donor aged 50 or older with non-small cell lung cancer. Read as DNA, the sequence is TGTGCCAGCAGTGTGGGACAGGGGGATGGCTACACCTTC. Its protein reads: CASSVGQGDGYTF.